Each of the 16 T cell receptor beta chains below was sequenced from the same sample in a study of blood T cell repertoires in COVID-19. TCRdb keeps only in-frame clones here, not all; method: immunoSEQ multiplex PCR. This sample carries 150,000 or so clones, around nine tenths of them seen once, and the ten largest clones take roughly 2.1%. Sequenced input: peripheral blood. These receptors were collected from a human donor in a cohort sampled during active COVID-19.

This chain links TRBV4-2 with TRBJ2-7, with TRBD1 matching 8 bases. Germline values: CDR1 LGHNA, CDR2 YNFKEQ. Trimming removed 1 base from V and 2 bases from J; junction bases left unmatched: 4. The CDR3 extends over 15 amino acids. Here the CDR3 DNA reads TGTGCCAGCAGCCAAGGGGGACAGGCCGCCTACGAGCAGTACTTC. As protein: CASSQGGQAAYEQYF.

This chain connects TRBV4-3 to TRBJ1-1, with D unclear. Germline assignment: CDR1 LGHNA and CDR2 YSLEER. V was clipped by 2 bases and J by 1 base, with 20 bases between them. This CDR3 has 18 residues. CDR3 protein: CASSQFLALWSRNTEAFF. The CDR3 DNA sequence: TGCGCCAGCAGCCAATTTCTAGCCCTTTGGTCCCGGAACACTGAAGCTTTCTTT.

The rearrangement joins TRBV19 to TRBJ1-4; 7 nucleotides line up with TRBD1. Germline CDR1 and CDR2: LNHDA and SQIVND (reference sequence). V was clipped by 1 base and J by 7 bases; unmatched bases: 0. The CDR3 has 13 residues. CDR3 protein: CASSIGTGEKLFF. In DNA form, the CDR3 reads TGTGCCAGTAGTATAGGGACAGGTGAAAAACTGTTTTTT.

The chain links TRBV5-4 to TRBJ2-5, with 10 bases fitting TRBD1. CDR1 and CDR2 (germline): SGHNT, YYREEE (reference sequence). The CDR3 length is 14 residues. The V gene end was trimmed by 4 bases and the J gene end by 5 bases; junction bases not matched to a gene: 5. CDR3 coding DNA: TGTGCCAGCAGCCCCCCGGGACAGGGGGAGACCCAGTACTTC. Protein: CASSPPGQGETQYF. The variable domain in full, completed from reference TRBV5-4 and TRBJ2-5, reads ETGVTQSPTHLIKTRGQQVTLRCSSQSGHNTVSWYQQALGQGPQFIFQYYREEENGRGNFPPRFSGLQFPNYSSELNVNALELDDSALYLCASSPPGQGETQYFGPGTRLLVL.

The chain recombines TRBV6-4 with TRBJ2-1; weak D call: TRBD1 (6 bases). This CDR3 is 15 amino acids long. Trimming left V 4 bases short and J 2 bases short, with 12 bases between. From germline, CDR1 is MRHNA and CDR2 SNTAGT. CDR3 sequence: CASSAAGEPYNEQFF. The CDR3, as DNA: TGTGCCAGCAGTGCCGCAGGGGAACCCTACAATGAGCAGTTCTTC.

The V and J genes are TRBV5-6 and TRBJ1-3; weak D call: TRBD1 (6 bases). V was shortened by 0 bases and J by 2 bases, with 9 bases between the two germline ends. In germline, CDR1 is SGHDT, CDR2 YYEEEE. CDR3 length: 15 amino acids. The CDR3 spells CASSLGSGAGNTIYF. The CDR3 DNA sequence: TGTGCCAGCAGCTTGGGCTCAGGGGCTGGAAACACCATATATTTT.

The table lists this clone with many counts. This chain connects TRBV6-4 to TRBJ2-3; D perhaps matches TRBD2 (6 bases). Trimming pared 5 bases from V and 2 bases from J, leaving 14 bases between. The CDR3 length is 15 residues. CDR1 is MRHNA, CDR2 SNTAGT, per germline. The CDR3 DNA is TGTGCCAGCAGTCATAGAGCGGGTCACACAGATACGCAGTATTTT. This translates into CASSHRAGHTDTQYF.

This rearrangement joins TRBV7-2 to TRBJ1-6, with 7 nucleotides matching TRBD1. The CDR3 is made up of 15 amino acids. Germline CDR1 is SGHTA and CDR2 is FQGNSA. V was pared by 1 base and J by 7 bases, with 4 bases of the junction left unmatched. CDR3 loop: CASSLDRGQNSPLHF. The CDR3 nucleotides are TGTGCCAGCAGCTTAGACAGGGGACAGAATTCACCCCTCCACTTT.

The chain links TRBV19 to TRBJ2-1, with D possibly matching TRBD1 (5 bases). Between the trimmed V and J ends, which lost 0 bases and 3 bases, there was a span of 9 bases. The CDR3 length is 15 residues. Per germline, CDR1 LNHDA and CDR2 SQIVND (reference sequence). CDR3 DNA sequence: TGTGCCAGTAGTATAGAGCTACAGGACTACAATGAGCAGTTCTTC. Its protein product is CASSIELQDYNEQFF.

This clone has just a few counts. The chain combines TRBV11-3 with TRBJ2-1; tentatively, D is TRBD2 (5 bases). The CDR3 is made up of 16 amino acids. Germline V gene data show CDR1 as SGHNT and CDR2 as YENEEA. Trimming took 3 bases from V and 2 from J, leaving 14 bases between them. CDR3 DNA: TGTGCCAGCAGCTTGGCTGGGCAGCGGCCCTACAATGAGCAGTTCTTC. It is translated as CASSLAGQRPYNEQFF.

The J gene is TRBJ2-1, the V gene TRBV7-2, with TRBD2 identical over 10 bases. CDR1 and CDR2 (germline): SGHTA, FQGNSA. Trimming removed 4 bases from V and 0 bases from J; junction bases left unmatched: 9. This CDR3 contains 18 residues. CDR3 nucleotide sequence: TGTGCCAGCAGCTCTCCGACTAGCGGGCAGAGCTCCTACAATGAGCAGTTCTTC. The encoded protein is CASSSPTSGQSSYNEQFF.

This clone came up many times. The rearrangement links TRBV5-4 to TRBJ1-4, with TRBD1 matching over 9 bases. J was trimmed by 7 bases and V by 4 bases; bases with no gene match: 5. The CDR3 is 14 amino acids. Per germline, CDR1 SGHNT and CDR2 YYREEE (reference sequence). The CDR3 DNA reads TGTGCCAGCAGCCCGGGACAGGGAGGTGAAAAACTGTTTTTT. Its protein product is CASSPGQGGEKLFF. Supplemented by reference TRBV5-4 and TRBJ1-4, the full variable domain reads ETGVTQSPTHLIKTRGQQVTLRCSSQSGHNTVSWYQQALGQGPQFIFQYYREEENGRGNFPPRFSGLQFPNYSSELNVNALELDDSALYLCASSPGQGGEKLFFGSGTQLSVL.

The chain joins TRBV5-4 to TRBJ1-2; 8 nucleotides align to TRBD1. Germline CDR1 is SGHNT and CDR2 is YYREEE (reference sequence). V was clipped by 0 bases and J by 7 bases; unmatched bases: 8. The CDR3 is 15 amino acids. CDR3 bases: TGTGCCAGCAGCTTGGTCGGCAGGGGGCAGGTTGGCTACACCTTC. This gives the protein CASSLVGRGQVGYTF.

The chain couples TRBV4-1 to TRBJ2-2; 12 nucleotides line up with TRBD2. V dropped 1 base and J dropped 3; count of bases not matched to a gene: 6. Germline-derived CDR1 and CDR2 are MGHRA and YSYEKL. The CDR3 is made up of 18 amino acids. Here the CDR3 DNA reads TGCGCCAGCAGCCAAGCCGGACTAGCGGGAACGGACACCGGGGAGCTGTTTTTT. Translated: CASSQAGLAGTDTGELFF.

The rearrangement joins TRBV28 to TRBJ2-1, with 7 positions matching TRBD2. The CDR3 runs 16 residues. V shed 3 bases, J shed 4 bases, and the junction held 9 bases outside the gene matches. Germline CDR1 and CDR2: MDHEN and SYDVKM. CDR3 DNA sequence: TGTGCCAGCAGTTTCAGCTTTCCAGCGGGATACAATGAGCAGTTCTTC. The encoded protein is CASSFSFPAGYNEQFF.

The rearrangement joins TRBV7-9 to TRBJ2-7; a weak D match, TRBD1 (5 bases). Germline CDR1 and CDR2: SEHNR and FQNEAQ (reference sequence). This CDR3 is 13 amino acids long. The V end lost 5 bases, the J end lost 1 base, and 9 bases lay between the germline ends. The CDR3 DNA is TGTGCCAGCAGCCCAAAGGGGTCCTACGAGCAGTACTTC. Its translation: CASSPKGSYEQYF.